Listed below are T cell receptor beta chains from one sample, sequenced in a study of CD8 T cells in ankylosing spondylitis. From the 5' RACE reads, TCRdb called clonotypes with MiXCR, one entry per CDR3 protein. The data contain roughly 220,000 distinct CDR3 sequences, around 18% of them singletons. Sequencing was carried out using blood, either unsorted or a sorted T cell fraction (not recorded which). The receptors originated from a male donor with ankylosing spondylitis. CDR3s include the opening cysteine and the closing phenylalanine or tryptophan. The D gene is left open where the match is weak. Clone size, where shown, is once, few, many, or a class for clones that have expanded.

d_gene	j_gene	abundance	len	v_gene	CDR3aa	CDR3nt
-	TRBJ2-2	many	15	TRBV5-6	CASSWGPRGTGELFF	TGTGCCAGCAGCTGGGGCCCTCGGGGGACCGGGGAGCTGTTTTTT
TRBD2	TRBJ2-7	-	12	TRBV2	CASTGLQYEQYF	TGTGCCAGCACGGGACTACAGTACGAGCAGTACTTC
-	TRBJ1-4	few	15	TRBV15	CATSRGEEAHEKLFF	TGTGCCACCAGCAGAGGAGAGGAGGCCCATGAAAAACTGTTTTTT
-	TRBJ2-2	-	13	TRBV20-1	CSVKTGVSGELFF	TGCAGTGTCAAAACCGGGGTCTCCGGGGAGCTGTTTTTT
TRBD1	TRBJ2-5	-	19	TRBV5-4	CASSSMGQGANALEETQYF	TGTGCCAGCAGCTCAATGGGCCAGGGGGCAAACGCATTAGAAGAGACCCAGTACTTC
TRBD1	TRBJ2-7	many	15	TRBV7-3	CASSPLVTGAYEQYF	TGTGCCAGCAGCCCGCTCGTAACAGGGGCCTACGAGCAGTACTTC
TRBD2	TRBJ2-5	-	15	TRBV4-1	CASSHPTSGQETQYF	TGCGCCAGCAGCCATCCGACTAGCGGACAAGAGACCCAGTACTTC
-	TRBJ1-3	-	17	TRBV21-1	CASSKGGQHFTGNTIYF	TGTGCCAGCAGCAAAGGGGGCCAGCACTTTACTGGAAACACCATATATTTT
-	TRBJ2-5	many	13	TRBV29-1	CSVDSGIQETQYF	TGCAGCGTGGACTCAGGGATACAAGAGACCCAGTACTTC
TRBD1	TRBJ2-7	-	14	TRBV2	CASNRDSHSYEQYF	TGTGCCAGCAACCGGGACAGCCACTCCTACGAGCAGTACTTC
-	TRBJ2-3	-	14	TRBV4-1	CASSQNVGTDTQYF	TGCGCCAGCAGCCAAAACGTCGGCACAGATACGCAGTATTTT
-	TRBJ1-5	few	22	TRBV14	CASSLRIATAQKKAHSNQPQHF	TGTGCCAGCAGCCTACGGATCGCGACGGCACAGAAAAAAGCTCATAGCAATCAGCCCCAGCATTTT
-	TRBJ1-4	-	16	TRBV20-1	CSARDTTVATNEKLFF	-
-	TRBJ2-3	once	15	TRBV9	CASSVVGESTDTQYF	TGTGCCAGCAGCGTAGTCGGGGAAAGCACAGATACGCAGTATTTT
TRBD1	TRBJ2-1	few	15	TRBV12-3/TRBV12-4	CASSKHRGAINEQFF	TGTGCCAGCAGTAAACACAGGGGAGCGATCAATGAGCAGTTCTTC
-	TRBJ1-5	many	17	TRBV4-1	CASSQGGAGNVNQPQHF	TGCGCCAGCAGCCAAGGGGGGGCGGGAAATGTAAATCAGCCCCAGCATTTT
-	TRBJ2-5	many	13	TRBV10-3	CAISETGSETQYF	TGTGCCATCAGTGAGACGGGATCAGAGACCCAGTACTTC
-	TRBJ2-1	-	14	TRBV29-1	CSVQTPGVYNEQFF	TGCAGCGTTCAGACCCCTGGAGTTTACAATGAGCAGTTCTTC
-	TRBJ1-2	-	13	TRBV2	CASSDGAAYGYTF	TGTGCCAGCAGTGATGGGGCAGCTTATGGCTACACCTTC
TRBD2	TRBJ2-3	-	17	TRBV7-9	CASSLSASGGSTDTQYF	TGTGCCAGCAGCTTATCGGCTAGCGGGGGTAGCACAGATACGCAGTATTTT
-	TRBJ2-2	-	13	TRBV29-1	CSVVSRDTGELFF	TGCAGCGTTGTATCGCGCGACACCGGGGAGCTGTTTTTT
-	TRBJ1-1	-	12	TRBV29-1	CSVEFTGPEAFF	TGCAGCGTTGAGTTTACAGGGCCTGAAGCTTTCTTT
-	TRBJ2-7	-	13	TRBV27	CASRGTAPYEQYF	TGTGCCAGCAGGGGGACGGCACCCTACGAGCAGTACTTC
TRBD1	TRBJ2-2	-	16	TRBV12-3/TRBV12-4	CASSFSGTGGTGELFF	TGTGCCAGCAGTTTCTCTGGGACAGGGGGTACCGGGGAGCTGTTTTTT
TRBD2	TRBJ2-5	-	15	TRBV12-3/TRBV12-4	CASSLLAGLAETQYF	TGTGCCAGCAGTTTATTAGCGGGATTGGCAGAGACCCAGTACTTC